Below, 27 T cell receptor beta chains from the same sample are listed, as sequenced in a study of T cell repertoires in cytomegalovirus infection. Using its own MiXCR run on the reads, TCRdb lists one record per CDR3 protein. The repertoire holds roughly 150,000 distinct CDR3 sequences, 23% seen once, with about 10% in the top ten. Sequences were obtained from PBMCs. These receptors were obtained from a human donor in good health (CMV status not recorded). Some clones in this sample may be carry-over from other donors' samples.

This clonotype has just one count. The V gene is TRBV20-1, the J gene TRBJ2-1; 8 nucleotides line up with TRBD2. CDR1 is DFQATT and CDR2 is SNEGSKA in the germline V gene (reference sequence). The trim removed 4 bases at V and 7 bases at J, leaving 3 bases unmatched. The CDR3 covers 12 residues. CDR3 protein: CSATRLANEQFF. In nucleotides, the CDR3 is TGCAGTGCTACCCGACTAGCGAATGAGCAGTTCTTC.

V is TRBV13 and J is TRBJ2-3; D tentatively reads TRBD1 or TRBD2 (6 bases each). Between the trimmed V and J ends, which lost 3 bases and 5 bases, there was a span of 12 bases. CDR3 size: 14 residues. In germline, CDR1 is PRHDT, CDR2 FYEKMQ (reference sequence). CDR3 DNA sequence: TGTGCCAGCAGCTTTGGGGGGCCCGGAGATACGCAGTATTTT. Protein product: CASSFGGPGDTQYF.

There are many counts of this clonotype. This sequence joins TRBV7-8 and TRBJ2-7; 8 bases line up with TRBD1. CDR3 length: 15 residues. Trimming took 3 bases from V and 0 from J; bases not matched to a gene: 4. CDR1 is SGHVS and CDR2 is FQNEAQ in the germline V gene. For the CDR3, the DNA is TGTGCCAGCAGCTTCCGACAGGGGAGCTCCTACGAGCAGTACTTC. The encoded protein is CASSFRQGSSYEQYF.

In its sample, this clonotype was seen many times. CDR3 DNA sequence: TGTGCCAGCAGCTTGGCCCCTAGCGGGGGGTGGAATGAGCAGTTCTTC. As protein: CASSLAPSGGWNEQFF. This chain connects TRBV7-8 to TRBJ2-1; 11 bases align to TRBD2. The CDR3 has 16 residues. V lost 3 bases and J lost 7; bases outside the gene matches: 8. Germline V lookup: CDR1 SGHVS, CDR2 FQNEAQ.

The sample holds many counts of this clonotype. The chain links TRBV12-3 or TRBV12-4 to TRBJ1-2; D not certain. V dropped 8 bases and J dropped 4 bases, with 11 bases sitting between them. The CDR3 contains 12 residues. The chain's CDR3 is CASAYGSYGYTF. CDR3 bases: TGTGCCAGCGCTTATGGGTCCTATGGCTACACCTTC.

This clonotype was seen a few times. The chain combines TRBV5-1 with TRBJ2-5; 15 positions match TRBD2. CDR1 and CDR2 from the germline V gene are SGHRS and YFSETQ. This CDR3 has 17 amino acids. After removal of 4 bases from V and 5 bases from J, the junction contained 9 bases not matched to a gene. This chain's CDR3 is CASSPGLAGGGHETQYF. The CDR3 coding sequence is TGCGCCAGCAGCCCGGGACTAGCGGGAGGTGGCCACGAGACCCAGTACTTC.

This clonotype was seen more than once but under ten times. This rearrangement joins TRBV11-3 to TRBJ2-1, with D possibly matching TRBD1 (5 bases). This CDR3 is 15 amino acids long. Trimming took off 0 bases at V and 5 bases at J, with 11 bases between the two ends. CDR1 and CDR2 (germline): SGHNT, YENEEA. The CDR3, as DNA: TGTGCCAGCAGCTTAGACCCAGGGTTGGACAATGAGCAGTTCTTC. As protein: CASSLDPGLDNEQFF.

This clonotype was observed at least ten times. The chain uses TRBV5-6 and TRBJ2-3; tentatively, D is TRBD2 (5 bases). V lost 4 bases, J lost 5 bases, and 14 bases lay in between. The CDR3 covers 14 residues. Germline V gene data show CDR1 as SGHDT and CDR2 as YYEEEE. The CDR3 DNA follows: TGTGCCAGCAGCCTGGGGAGTGTGGGAGATACGCAGTATTTT. Translation gives CASSLGSVGDTQYF. The entire variable domain, with the rest obtained from reference TRBV5-6 and TRBJ2-3, is as follows: DAGVTQSPTHLIKTRGQQVTLRCSPKSGHDTVSWYQQALGQGPQFIFQYYEEEERQRGNFPDRFSGHQFPNYSSELNVNALLLGDSALYLCASSLGSVGDTQYFGPGTRLTVL.

This clonotype was counted at least ten times. The V gene is TRBV12-3 or TRBV12-4, the J gene TRBJ1-1; D possibly corresponds to TRBD1 (5 bases). The CDR3 has 16 amino acids. V was cut by 5 bases and J by 0 bases, with 16 bases left in between. CDR3 sequence (DNA): TGTGCCAGCAGTCAAAGGCCAGGGAGTCTGAACACTGAAGCTTTCTTT. Translation: CASSQRPGSLNTEAFF.

This clonotype was detected many times. The chain has TRBV28 and TRBJ2-7, with 9 bases fitting TRBD1. CDR1 and CDR2 from the germline V gene are MDHEN and SYDVKM. The CDR3 consists of 14 residues. V shed 6 bases and J 6 bases; nucleotides not matched to a gene: 9. Written as DNA, the CDR3 is TGTGCCAGCAGGGGCCACAGGGGGCGCTTCGAGCAGTACTTC. Amino acid sequence: CASRGHRGRFEQYF.

This sequence joins TRBV27 and TRBJ1-1; D might be TRBD1 (5 bases). The CDR3 length is 14 residues. The V end lost 5 bases, the J end lost 1 base, and 11 bases lay between the germline ends. CDR1 MNHEY and CDR2 SMNVEV come from the germline V gene (reference sequence). In DNA form, the CDR3 reads TGTGCCAGCAGTCCCCTCAGGGAGAACACTGAAGCTTTCTTT. Translating it yields CASSPLRENTEAFF.

V usage is TRBV6-6 and J usage is TRBJ2-2; tentatively, D is TRBD2 (7 bases). Per germline, CDR1 MNHNY and CDR2 SVGAGI (reference sequence). The CDR3 extends over 14 amino acids. V dropped 6 bases and J dropped 7 bases, with 15 bases sitting between them. The CDR3 region is CASSAQGGGGELFF. CDR3 DNA sequence: TGTGCCAGCAGCGCACAGGGAGGGGGCGGGGAGCTGTTTTTT.

V is TRBV7-9 and J is TRBJ2-1; D tentatively fits TRBD1 or TRBD2 (6 bases each). In germline, CDR1 is SEHNR, CDR2 FQNEAQ (reference sequence). V gave up 7 bases and J gave up 0 bases, with 10 bases separating them. This CDR3 spans 14 amino acids. The CDR3 DNA reads as TGTGCCAGCATGGGGGGACACTCCTACAATGAGCAGTTCTTC. This gives the protein CASMGGHSYNEQFF.

This clonotype turned up a few times. This chain links TRBV5-4 with TRBJ2-5; TRBD1 is a possible D gene (5 bases). V was shortened by 0 bases and J by 3 bases, with 9 bases between the two germline ends. The CDR3 covers 14 residues. The germline gives CDR1 SGHNT, CDR2 YYREEE (reference sequence). The CDR3 loop is CASSLEAGKETQYF. CDR3 DNA: TGTGCCAGCAGCTTGGAGGCAGGGAAAGAGACCCAGTACTTC. The whole variable domain, remainder taken from reference TRBV5-4 and TRBJ2-5, is ETGVTQSPTHLIKTRGQQVTLRCSSQSGHNTVSWYQQALGQGPQFIFQYYREEENGRGNFPPRFSGLQFPNYSSELNVNALELDDSALYLCASSLEAGKETQYFGPGTRLLVL.

V gene TRBV5-6 combines with J gene TRBJ2-3; maybe TRBD1 (5 bases). The CDR3 covers 16 residues. Trimming stripped 3 bases from V and 2 bases from J, with 16 bases between. Per the germline V gene, CDR1 is SGHDT and CDR2 is YYEEEE. The CDR3 DNA is TGTGCCAGCAGCTCCCCCGCCGACAGAAACACAGATACGCAGTATTTT. It encodes CASSSPADRNTDTQYF.

A note on this clonotype: Just one base apart from a much larger clone, this may be a read error. The CDR3 here is CANIGQVGELFF. DNA of the CDR3: TGTGCCAACATCGGACAGGTCGGGGAGCTGTTTTTT. This chain uses TRBV12-3 or TRBV12-4 with TRBJ2-2, with 7 bases lining up with TRBD1. This CDR3 is 12 amino acids long. The V segment lost 10 bases and the J segment 7 bases; nucleotides outside the gene matches: 6.

This clonotype was seen a few times. The chain couples TRBV7-3 to TRBJ2-6; D remains unclear. The V gene's germline CDR1 is SGHTA and CDR2 FQGTGA. The CDR3 has 15 amino acids. V was cut by 5 bases and J by 0 bases, with 8 bases left in between. The CDR3 sequence: CASSAYNSGANVLTF. The CDR3 nucleotides are TGTGCCAGCAGCGCCTACAACTCTGGGGCCAACGTCCTGACTTTC.

As to this clonotype: A much larger clone lies one base from this, so it may be a read error. It is unclear where the CDR3 begins or ends on the DNA, so no DNA is shown, and the CDR3 is as TCRdb lists it. This chain connects TRBV6-8 to TRBJ2-3; no DNA check was done on the table's D call, TRBD1. With termini counted, the CDR3 has 16 amino acids. CDR1 and CDR2 (germline): MNHGY, SAAAGT. CDR3 region: CASSYFGQGIEDTQCF.

This clonotype was observed many times. This chain joins TRBV15 and TRBJ2-1; D unresolved. The CDR3 is 14 residues long. V was shortened by 0 bases and J by 10 bases, with 13 bases between the two germline ends. Germline V gives CDR1 LNHNV, CDR2 YYDKDF (reference sequence). CDR3 region: CATSREFGRLEQFF. DNA for the CDR3: TGTGCCACCAGCAGAGAGTTCGGACGACTGGAGCAGTTCTTC.

This chain connects TRBV6-2 or TRBV6-3 to TRBJ1-1; D gene unclear. CDR1 MNHEY and CDR2 SVGEGT come from the germline V gene. V was pared by 2 bases and J by 4 bases, with 5 bases between. CDR3 length: 12 residues. CDR3 DNA: TGTGCCAGCAGTTACAGGGTCACTGAAGCTTTCTTT. This encodes CASSYRVTEAFF.

CDR3 sequence (DNA): TGCAGTGCCAATTCAGGGGTCAGCACAGATACGCAGTATTTT. It yields the protein CSANSGVSTDTQYF. The chain links TRBV20-1 to TRBJ2-3, with D possibly TRBD1 on 6 matching bases. The germline CDR1 and CDR2 sequences are DFQATT and SNEGSKA (reference sequence). This CDR3 comprises 14 residues. V dropped 6 bases and J dropped 0 bases, with 13 bases sitting between them.

This clonotype has ten or more counts. The rearrangement links TRBV7-9 to TRBJ1-5; D not resolved. CDR1 and CDR2 (germline): SEHNR, FQNEAQ (reference sequence). V dropped 5 bases and J dropped 7 bases, with 12 bases sitting between them. This CDR3 is built from 13 residues. The CDR3 spells CASSGGVRQPQHF. The DNA for the CDR3 is TGTGCCAGCAGCGGTGGGGTCCGCCAGCCCCAGCATTTT.

The J gene is TRBJ1-1, the V gene TRBV19, with a possible D match to TRBD1 (5 bases). This CDR3 contains 14 residues. Trimming pared 1 base from V and 5 bases from J, leaving 11 bases between. The germline CDR1 and CDR2 sequences are LNHDA and SQIVND (reference sequence). The CDR3 bases are TGTGCCAGTAGTATAGTGACAGATACTACTGAAGCTTTCTTT. Protein sequence: CASSIVTDTTEAFF.

This clonotype has more than one count but fewer than ten. J is TRBJ1-6 and V is TRBV28; TRBD1 might be the D (5 bases). Between the trimmed V and J ends, which lost 6 bases and 7 bases, there was a span of 13 bases. This CDR3 is built from 14 residues. The germline V gene encodes CDR1 MDHEN and CDR2 SYDVKM. The chain's CDR3 is CASRSGTVNSPLHF. The DNA of the CDR3 is TGTGCCAGCAGGTCCGGGACCGTGAATTCACCCCTCCACTTT. Variable domain in full (rest from reference TRBV28 and TRBJ1-6): DVKVTQSSRYLVKRTGEKVFLECVQDMDHENMFWYRQDPGLGLRLIYFSYDVKMKEKGDIPEGYSVSREKKERFSLILESASTNQTSMYLCASRSGTVNSPLHFGNGTRLTVT.

This clonotype was seen at least ten times. The chain uses TRBV7-2 and TRBJ2-7; 9 bases fit TRBD1. Germline values: CDR1 SGHTA, CDR2 FQGNSA. The CDR3 is 16 residues long. V lost 1 base, J lost 2 bases, and 6 bases stayed unmatched. The DNA of the CDR3 is TGTGCCAGCAGCTTAGAGGGACAGGGTGGAACCTACGAGCAGTACTTC. Protein product: CASSLEGQGGTYEQYF.

As for this clonotype: A single base separates this from a much larger clone, so it may be a read error. The chain carries TRBV7-2 and TRBJ2-2, with TRBD1 matching over 8 bases. In germline, CDR1 is SGHTA, CDR2 FQGNSA. The length of the CDR3 is 15 residues. The CDR3: CASSSNRGNTGVLFF. The DNA for the CDR3 is TGTGCCAGCAGCTCCAACAGGGGGAACACCGGGGTGCTGTTTTTT.

J is TRBJ2-3 and V is TRBV5-4; TRBD1 might be the D (5 bases). V lost 4 bases and J 0 bases, leaving 12 bases between the germline ends. This CDR3 has 15 amino acids. Germline V gives CDR1 SGHNT, CDR2 YYREEE (reference sequence). In DNA, the CDR3 is TGTGCCAGCAGCCGAGACAGCCATAGCACAGATACGCAGTATTTT. Translating it yields CASSRDSHSTDTQYF.